This TCR beta chain is from a study of blood T cell repertoires in COVID-19. About the study: Sites in the United States, Italy and Spain provided acute and convalescent COVID-19 samples. The analysed material was cDNA or gDNA that came from T cells, B-cell-depleted T cells, or PBMCs.

As processed by the authors: Estimates of nucleated cell counts were drawn from the amplification of reference gene primers. TCRdb keeps only in-frame clones here, not all; method: immunoSEQ multiplex PCR. V and J calls and clone size come straight from that table; D and trimming were deduced from the DNA. Of fewer than 300,000 clones in the sample, around 90% were seen once. The ends were cut back, 7 bases at V and 0 bases at J, with 16 bases in the middle. The germline V gene has CDR1 SEHNR and CDR2 FQNEAQ (reference sequence). The CDR3 runs to 17 residues. Sequences were obtained from PBMCs or T cells enriched from blood (not recorded which). This TCR came from a woman between 40 and 55 years old with acute COVID-19. This chain joins TRBV7-9 and TRBJ2-6; TRBD2 is a possible D gene (5 bases). DNA of the CDR3: TGTGCCAGCATATTGGCAGGAGGACCCTCTGGGGCCAACGTCCTGACTTTC. Translated, it gives CASILAGGPSGANVLTF.